This TCR beta chain was sequenced for a study of cytomegalovirus exposure and HLA in healthy donors. General study results and limits: It was 164 TCR beta chains that were listed as cytomegalovirus-associated. Earlier analysis looked at TCR beta V segments, and most were productive about 90% or about 30% of the time.

Comment on this clone: Its cognate antigen is unknown.

Primers for the PCR totalled 60 Vbeta and 13 Jbeta. Repertoires were generated with immunoSEQ multiplex PCR, while TCRdb's copy carries only in-frame clones and drops some. The table lists roughly 200,000 clones, 77% of them singletons. Germline-derived CDR1 and CDR2 are SGHDT and YYEEEE. The CDR3 extends over 14 amino acids. With 0 bases clipped from V and 4 bases from J, the junction kept 3 bases outside the gene matches. This chain uses TRBV5-6 with TRBJ2-7, with 8 bases aligning to TRBD2. Sequenced: PBMCs. The TCR was taken from a woman aged 55-69 years in good health and CMV-seropositive. In nucleotides, the CDR3 is TGTGCCAGCAGCTTGGGTAGCGGGAAATACGAGCAGTACTTC. As protein: CASSLGSGKYEQYF.